These 24 T cell receptor beta chains were sequenced from one sample in a study of immune heterogeneity within non-small cell lung tumors. Each sample used approximately 0.55 ug of genomic DNA from bulk tumor tissue. Spaced far apart, several biopsies were taken from each primary tumor during surgery. Undergoing curative surgery were patients whose non-small cell lung cancer was untreated and newly diagnosed. Amplification of TCR beta CDR3 was performed by multiplex PCR with 32 V and 13 J primers. TCRdb re-analysed the multiplex PCR reads in MiXCR, keeping a single row per CDR3 protein. This table has more than 9,500 distinct CDR3 sequences, 22% appearing once. The sample was lung tumor tissue. The receptors come from a man aged 60-69 years with non-small cell lung cancer.

As for this clonotype: A much larger clone sits a single nucleotide away, making a read error possible. The chain carries TRBV5-4 and TRBJ1-1; 9 nucleotides align to TRBD1. CDR1 is SGHNT, CDR2 YYREEE, per germline (reference sequence). The CDR3 spans 13 residues. CDR3 sequence reads: CASSHRGPTKAFF. The CDR3 DNA sequence: TGTGCCAGCAGCCACAGGGGGCCCACTAAAGCTTTCTTT.

V gene TRBV20-1 combines with J gene TRBJ2-2, with 9 bases lining up with TRBD2. The CDR3 is 16 residues long. Germline V gene lookup returns CDR1 DFQATT and CDR2 SNEGSKA (reference sequence). The V and J ends lost 1 base and 3 bases, in that order; junction bases with no gene match: 6. DNA for the CDR3: TGCAGTGCTAGAGCTTCTAGCGGGAAATACACCGGGGAGCTGTTTTTT. Translation gives CSARASSGKYTGELFF.

This clonotype is classed as medium-sized (0.01 to 0.1%). The CDR3 nucleotides read TGTGCCAGTAGTACGATAGCGGTCACAGATACGCAGTATTTT. Translated: CASSTIAVTDTQYF. V is TRBV19 and J is TRBJ2-3, with TRBD2 as a possible D gene (6 bases). This CDR3 has 14 residues. Germline V lookup: CDR1 LNHDA, CDR2 SQIVND (reference sequence). The germline V and J ends were trimmed by 4 bases and 2 bases, with 10 bases remaining between them. Variable domain in full (rest from reference TRBV19 and TRBJ2-3): DGGITQSPKYLFRKEGQNVTLSCEQNLNHDAMYWYRQDPGQGLRLIYYSQIVNDFQKGDIAEGYSVSREKKESFPLTVTSAQKNPTAFYLCASSTIAVTDTQYFGPGTRLTVL.

This clonotype turned up a few times. V usage is TRBV11-3 and J usage is TRBJ2-3; D possibly uses TRBD1 or TRBD2 (7 bases each). V was pared by 9 bases and J by 8 bases, with 18 bases between. CDR3 length equals 13 residues. From germline, CDR1 is SGHNT and CDR2 YENEEA. Here the CDR3 DNA reads TGTGCCAGTGCAGATAGCAGGGGGGGTACGCAGTATTTT. Its protein is CASADSRGGTQYF.

By share of the sample, this clonotype is medium-sized. The chain is built from TRBV6-1 and TRBJ2-1; D assignment may be TRBD1 or TRBD2 (5 bases each). Per the germline V gene, CDR1 is MNHNS and CDR2 is SASEGT. There are 13 residues in the CDR3. The germline V and J ends were trimmed by 10 bases and 0 bases, with 10 bases remaining between them. The CDR3 sequence is CATWGSSYNEQFF. The CDR3 DNA sequence: TGTGCCACCTGGGGGAGCTCCTACAATGAGCAGTTCTTC.

The table lists this clonotype with a few counts. The V and J genes are TRBV7-9 and TRBJ2-2, with 7 bases aligning to TRBD1. Germline-derived CDR1 and CDR2 are SEHNR and FQNEAQ (reference sequence). J gave up 3 bases and V 6 bases, and 13 bases lay outside the gene matches. The CDR3 consists of 17 residues. The CDR3 region is CASSTQTGLGYTGELFF. The CDR3 nucleotides read TGTGCCAGCAGTACTCAGACAGGGCTCGGGTACACCGGGGAGCTGTTTTTT.

This clonotype is medium-sized in the sample. The chain combines TRBV20-1 with TRBJ2-7; TRBD2 matches 8 bases. CDR1 DFQATT and CDR2 SNEGSKA come from the germline V gene (reference sequence). This CDR3 comprises 14 residues. V gave up 5 bases and J gave up 3 bases; unmatched junction bases: 9. The CDR3 DNA reads TGCAGTGCTGATGTGGCGGGAGGAGACTACGAGCAGTACTTC. Translation gives CSADVAGGDYEQYF.

The rearrangement links TRBV13 to TRBJ2-5; 8 nucleotides align to TRBD2. Germline CDR1 reads PRHDT; CDR2 reads FYEKMQ (reference sequence). This CDR3 comprises 15 residues. With 5 bases clipped from V and 5 bases from J, the junction kept 10 bases outside the gene matches. The CDR3, as DNA: TGTGCCAGCAGCCGTACTAGCGGAGGGGAGGAGACCCAGTACTTC. Protein sequence: CASSRTSGGEETQYF. The entire variable domain, with the rest obtained from reference TRBV13 and TRBJ2-5, is as follows: AAGVIQSPRHLIKEKRETATLKCYPIPRHDTVYWYQQGPGQDPQFLISFYEKMQSDKGSIPDRFSAQQFSDYHSELNMSSLELGDSALYFCASSRTSGGEETQYFGPGTRLLVL.

In this sample, this clonotype is medium-sized. The rearrangement links TRBV6-2 or TRBV6-3 to TRBJ2-7, with D uncertain. Trimming stripped 2 bases from V and 4 bases from J, with 6 bases between. CDR1 and CDR2 (germline): MNHEY, SVGEGT. The CDR3 spans 12 residues. CDR3 sequence: CASSYELYEQYF. CDR3 DNA: TGTGCCAGCAGTTACGAGCTATACGAGCAGTACTTC.

There are a few counts of this clonotype. In nucleotides, the CDR3 is TGTGCCAGCAGACCAGGGGCGGACAATGAGCAGTTCTTC. It encodes CASRPGADNEQFF. This chain links TRBV6-1 with TRBJ2-1; D perhaps matches TRBD1 (6 bases). Trimming took 6 bases from V and 5 from J, leaving 11 bases between them. Germline lookup yields CDR1 MNHNS and CDR2 SASEGT. This CDR3 region has 13 residues.

The chain uses TRBV10-3 and TRBJ2-5, with D unresolved. The CDR3 consists of 14 residues. Germline CDR1 and CDR2: ENHRY and SYGVKD. Trimming left V 7 bases short and J 2 bases short, with 14 bases between. CDR3 bases: TGTGCCATCATACGAACAGCAGAACAAGAGACCCAGTACTTC. Translation gives CAIIRTAEQETQYF.

The chain employs TRBV7-9 and TRBJ2-2; D call uncertain. The CDR3 sequence is 14 residues long. V dropped 0 bases and J dropped 8 bases, with 10 bases sitting between them. CDR1 is SEHNR, CDR2 FQNEAQ, per germline (reference sequence). DNA of the CDR3: TGTGCCAGCAGCTTAGCGTTGGAGTCGGGGGAGCTGTTTTTT. Protein product: CASSLALESGELFF.

This clonotype qualifies as medium-sized (0.01 to 0.1%). The chain is built from TRBV27 and TRBJ2-7; 11 positions agree with TRBD2. The CDR3 consists of 15 residues. J was trimmed by 5 bases and V by 4 bases; bases with no gene match: 7. Looked up from germline, CDR1 is MNHEY and CDR2 is SMNVEV (reference sequence). The CDR3 DNA sequence: TGTGCCAGCAGTTCCATACTAGCGGGAGTCCACGAGCAGTACTTC. Translated, it gives CASSSILAGVHEQYF.

In its sample, this clonotype ranks as medium-sized (0.01 to 0.1%). V is TRBV30 and J is TRBJ1-3; TRBD1 aligns across 9 bases. Looked up from germline, CDR1 is GTSNPN and CDR2 is SVGIG (reference sequence). CDR3 size: 17 residues. Trimming removed 1 base from V and 0 bases from J; junction bases left unmatched: 7. In nucleotides, the CDR3 is TGTGCCTGGAGTGGAAGGGACAGGGTGAGCTCTGGAAACACCATATATTTT. Translating gives CAWSGRDRVSSGNTIYF.

The chain recombines TRBV7-9 with TRBJ2-1; D is unclear. CDR3 length: 12 residues. The germline gives CDR1 SEHNR, CDR2 FQNEAQ (reference sequence). The V end was cut by 1 base, the J end by 10 bases, with 8 bases between. CDR3 nucleotide sequence: TGTGCCAGCAGCTTAGGATCGTTCGAGCAGTTCTTC. Protein sequence: CASSLGSFEQFF.

This clonotype was observed a few times. The chain uses TRBV20-1 and TRBJ2-3; 10 bases are a match to TRBD2. Germline V lookup: CDR1 DFQATT, CDR2 SNEGSKA (reference sequence). The V segment lost 0 bases and the J segment 4 bases; nucleotides outside the gene matches: 7. The CDR3 is 16 residues long. CDR3 DNA sequence: TGCAGTGCTAGAGATACTCTAGCGGGAGTCCCAGATACGCAGTATTTT. This sequence encodes CSARDTLAGVPDTQYF.

This clonotype was detected once. The rearrangement links TRBV30 to TRBJ1-1; 8 nucleotides line up with TRBD1. The CDR3 loop spans 13 amino acids. Germline-derived CDR1 and CDR2 are GTSNPN and SVGIG (reference sequence). V shed 7 bases, J shed 4 bases, and the junction held 8 bases outside the gene matches. CDR3 sequence (DNA): TGTGCCTCGCCGCAGGGGGCGTCCACTGAAGCTTTCTTT. Residues: CASPQGASTEAFF.

About this clonotype itself: Given a much more abundant clone one base away, this may be a read error. This rearrangement joins TRBV5-8 to TRBJ2-7; D ambiguous. Germline CDR1 SGHTS, CDR2 YDEGEE. This CDR3 has 14 residues. The germline V and J ends were trimmed by 0 bases and 2 bases, with 9 bases remaining between them. The DNA for the CDR3 is TGTGCCAGCAGCTTGGTATTTGTGGCCTACGAGCAGTACTTC. Its translation: CASSLVFVAYEQYF.

V gene TRBV12-3 or TRBV12-4 combines with J gene TRBJ2-1, with D unclear. CDR3 length equals 14 residues. Trimming took off 1 base at V and 3 bases at J, with 7 bases between the two ends. The CDR3 is CASSLGLVYNEQFF. The CDR3 DNA reads TGTGCCAGCAGTTTAGGGTTAGTCTACAATGAGCAGTTCTTC.

By frequency in the sample, this clonotype is medium-sized. The chain recombines TRBV12-3 or TRBV12-4 with TRBJ2-7, with TRBD2 matching over 7 bases. The ends lost 3 bases at V and 6 bases at J; junction bases unmatched: 5. This CDR3 region has 13 residues. The CDR3 DNA sequence: TGTGCCAGCAGTTTTGGGACTATTGGCGAGCAGTACTTC. Translated: CASSFGTIGEQYF.

This clonotype turned up a few times. This sequence joins TRBV12-3 or TRBV12-4 and TRBJ2-1, with D unclear. The CDR3 sequence is 12 residues long. V lost 7 bases, J lost 4 bases, and 8 bases lay in between. The DNA for the CDR3 is TGTGCCAGCACTGGACGGTACAATGAGCAGTTCTTC. This encodes CASTGRYNEQFF.

The chain couples TRBV6-1 to TRBJ2-7; no reliable D call. The V gene's germline CDR1 is MNHNS and CDR2 SASEGT. The CDR3 length is 11 residues. V was shortened by 7 bases and J by 5 bases, with 9 bases between the two germline ends. The CDR3 sequence is CASKRANEQYF. The DNA for the CDR3 is TGTGCCAGCAAAAGAGCTAACGAGCAGTACTTC.

This rearrangement joins TRBV10-3 to TRBJ2-1; 8 bases match TRBD1. The length of the CDR3 is 16 residues. After removal of 0 bases from V and 0 bases from J, the junction contained 1 base not matched to a gene. Germline CDR1 and CDR2: ENHRY and SYGVKD. The CDR3 protein is CAISESTGGSYNEQFF. In DNA, the CDR3 is TGTGCCATCAGTGAGTCCACAGGGGGCTCCTACAATGAGCAGTTCTTC.

This sequence joins TRBV30 and TRBJ2-7; D may match TRBD1 or TRBD2 (6 bases each). The CDR3 has 16 residues. Trimming stripped 3 bases from V and 3 bases from J, with 21 bases between. Germline assignment: CDR1 GTSNPN and CDR2 SVGIG (reference sequence). CDR3 residues: CAWRDQQGRGNYEQYF. CDR3 DNA sequence: TGTGCCTGGAGGGACCAACAGGGTCGGGGGAACTACGAGCAGTACTTC.